This T cell receptor (beta chain) appears in the sequencing data of a study of shared clonotypes between healthy human individuals. Methods used by the authors: Filtering differed since immunoSEQ provided only junctions, with no quality scores. Profiled with immunoSEQ multiplex PCR; TCRdb holds only in-frame clones, not every one. V, J and clone size reflect that table, while D and trimming were determined from the DNA. The table shows 2 million to 2.5 million clones, with approximately 94% occurring only once. The CDR3 runs to 17 residues. Naive CD8 populations comprised CD45RO-negative cells positively selected for CCR7, excluding terminally differentiated effector memory CD45RA+ cells.

The source of this sequence is a man younger than 35 in good health. Some clones in this sample may be carry-over from other donors' samples. The chain carries TRBV21-1 and TRBJ2-3; TRBD1, the D gene given by the table, was not confirmed from the DNA. TRBV21-1 is shown as a pseudogene. The sample taken for sequencing was naive CD8+ T cells from PBMCs. The CDR3 protein is CASSKAAAGGNTDTQYF. CDR3 nucleotide sequence: TGTGCCAGCAGCAAAGCGGCGGCAGGGGGTAACACAGATACGCAGTATTTT.